This T cell receptor (beta chain) was obtained from a study of blood T cells in healthy people across ages. A sample-barcoded 5' primer and a J-beta primer mix were used in a second PCR of roughly 7 to 11 cycles. MiXCR, run by TCRdb on the 5' RACE reads, gives a single entry per CDR3 protein. In the table there are 700,000 or so distinct CDR3 sequences, about 20% of which are singletons. Germline CDR1 and CDR2: SQVTM and ANQGSEA. CDR3 size: 13 residues. V was clipped by 7 bases and J by 3 bases; unmatched bases: 8. This chain uses TRBV29-1 with TRBJ2-7, with 8 bases identical to TRBD1. The clonotype comes from a man between 65 and 85 years old in good health. The material sequenced was blood. The DNA of the CDR3 is TGCAGCGCAACACGTACAGGGGGCTACGAGCAGTACTTC. Protein: CSATRTGGYEQYF.